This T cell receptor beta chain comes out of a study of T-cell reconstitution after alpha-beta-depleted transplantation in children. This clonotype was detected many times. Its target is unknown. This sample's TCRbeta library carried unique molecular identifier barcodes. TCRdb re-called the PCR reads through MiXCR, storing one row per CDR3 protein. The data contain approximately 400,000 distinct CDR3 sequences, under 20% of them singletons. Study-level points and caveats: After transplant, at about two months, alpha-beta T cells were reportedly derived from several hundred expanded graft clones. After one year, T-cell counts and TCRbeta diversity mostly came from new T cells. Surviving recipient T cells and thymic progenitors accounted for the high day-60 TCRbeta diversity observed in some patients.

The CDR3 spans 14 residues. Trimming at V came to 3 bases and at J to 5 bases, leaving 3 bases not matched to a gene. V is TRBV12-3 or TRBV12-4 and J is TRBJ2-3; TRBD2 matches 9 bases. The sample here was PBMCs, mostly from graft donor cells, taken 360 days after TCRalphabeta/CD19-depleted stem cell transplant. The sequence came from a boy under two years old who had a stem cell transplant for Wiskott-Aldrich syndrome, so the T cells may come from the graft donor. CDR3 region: CASSFSGSGDTQYF. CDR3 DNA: TGTGCCAGCAGTTTTAGCGGGAGCGGAGATACGCAGTATTTT.